The 8 T cell receptor beta chains below come from one sample, sequenced in a study of cytomegalovirus exposure and HLA in healthy donors. Primers: 60 Vbeta forward and 13 Jbeta reverse. Some clones are missing from TCRdb's copy, which holds only in-frame ones; the method was immunoSEQ multiplex PCR. The sample includes 130,000 to 150,000 clones, around 85% of them seen just once. The sequenced material came from PBMCs. The receptor set was obtained from a man aged 40-49 years in good health and CMV-seropositive.

This CDR3 is CASSLDSYNEQFF. For the CDR3, the DNA is TGTGCCAGCAGCTTAGACAGTTACAATGAGCAGTTCTTC. The chain recombines TRBV7-3 with TRBJ2-1; a possible D gene is TRBD1 (5 bases). V lost 2 bases and J lost 4, with 6 bases in between. The CDR3 consists of 13 residues. CDR1 and CDR2 (germline): SGHTA, FQGTGA.

V and J are TRBV5-5 and TRBJ2-4; 7 bases are shared with TRBD1. The length of the CDR3 is 13 residues. The junction had 5 bases not matched to a gene; V was cut back by 4 bases and J by 7 bases. CDR1 and CDR2 from the germline V gene are SGHKS and YYEKEE (reference sequence). As DNA, the CDR3 is TGTGCCAGCAGCCCCGGGACAGCGAACATTCAGTACTTC. Translating gives CASSPGTANIQYF.

This clone has a single count. The chain has TRBV6-5 and TRBJ2-7; D is possibly TRBD1 (5 bases). V gave up 7 bases and J gave up 0 bases, with 10 bases separating them. The CDR3 covers 13 residues. Germline V lookup: CDR1 MNHEY, CDR2 SVGAGI. The CDR3 DNA reads as TGTGCCAGCAACCCGACAGCCTCCTACGAGCAGTACTTC. It codes for CASNPTASYEQYF.

The chain has TRBV7-9 and TRBJ2-2; a possible D gene is TRBD1 (6 bases). The germline CDR1 and CDR2 sequences are SEHNR and FQNEAQ (reference sequence). V lost 7 bases, J lost 9 bases, and 15 bases lay in between. CDR3 length equals 13 residues. The CDR3 DNA reads TGTGCCAGCACCATAGGGGGTGCCTGGGAGCTGTTTTTT. It encodes CASTIGGAWELFF.

This chain joins TRBV7-8 and TRBJ2-7, with 9 bases matching TRBD2. The V and J ends lost 1 base and 4 bases, in that order; junction bases with no gene match: 2. Per germline, CDR1 SGHVS and CDR2 FQNEAQ. The CDR3 has 14 amino acids. The CDR3, as DNA: TGTGCCAGCAGCTTAGTAGCGGGAGCGTACGAGCAGTACTTC. Translated, it gives CASSLVAGAYEQYF. Full variable domain (missing parts from reference TRBV7-8 and TRBJ2-7): GAGVSQSPRYKVAKRGQDVALRCDPISGHVSLFWYQQALGQGPEFLTYFQNEAQLDKSGLPSDRFFAERPEGSVSTLKIQRTQQEDSAVYLCASSLVAGAYEQYFGPGTRLTVT.

The chain employs TRBV4-3 and TRBJ2-7; 8 bases align to TRBD1. J gave up 3 bases and V 5 bases, and 9 bases lay outside the gene matches. The germline V gene encodes CDR1 LGHNA and CDR2 YSLEER. The CDR3 covers 15 residues. The CDR3 reads CASSYGQGPYYEQYF. The CDR3 bases are TGCGCCAGCAGCTATGGACAGGGACCTTACTACGAGCAGTACTTC.

The chain uses TRBV5-4 and TRBJ1-2; 10 bases align to TRBD1. CDR1 is SGHNT, CDR2 YYREEE, per germline (reference sequence). Trimming removed 0 bases from V and 2 bases from J; junction bases left unmatched: 4. The CDR3 extends over 16 amino acids. The CDR3 sequence is CASSLAPGQGNYGYTF. CDR3 DNA: TGTGCCAGCAGCTTGGCTCCGGGACAGGGGAACTATGGCTACACCTTC.

A remark on this clone: The junction shows a germline mismatch at one end, possibly a read error. The chain carries TRBV7-9 and TRBJ2-2; a weak D match, TRBD2 (6 bases). Germline CDR1 reads SEHNR; CDR2 reads FQNEAQ (reference sequence). The CDR3 length is 17 residues. The CDR3 here is CSSSPGAGLENTGELFF. The CDR3, as DNA: TGTTCCAGCAGCCCCGGCGCGGGACTTGAGAACACCGGGGAGCTGTTTTTT. The variable domain in full, completed from reference TRBV7-9 and TRBJ2-2, reads DTGVSQNPRHKITKRGQNVTFRCDPISEHNRLYWYRQTLGQGPEFLTYFQNEAQLEKSRLLSDRFSAERPKGSFSTLEIQRTEQGDSAMYLCSSSPGAGLENTGELFFGEGSRLTVL.